This passage covers 10 T cell receptor beta chains from one sample sequenced in a study of CD8 T cells in Susac syndrome. Random hexamers were used to reverse transcribe an amount of about 0.45 to 1 ug RNA. MiXCR, applied by TCRdb to the immunoSEQ multiplex PCR reads, yields one record per CDR3 protein. The repertoire holds some 200,000 distinct CDR3 sequences, with under 97% as singletons. Sequencing input: CD4+ T cells from PBMCs. The receptors stem from a human donor with Susac syndrome.

The rearrangement joins TRBV29-1 to TRBJ1-2; maybe TRBD1 (6 bases). V gave up 2 bases and J gave up 4 bases, with 14 bases separating them. In germline, CDR1 is SQVTM, CDR2 ANQGSEA. The CDR3 covers 14 residues. The CDR3 sequence is CSVEPPGAVYGYTF. CDR3 nucleotides: TGCAGCGTTGAACCCCCAGGGGCCGTCTATGGCTACACCTTC.

The chain uses TRBV30 and TRBJ1-1; TRBD1 matches at 7 bases. Unmatched junction bases numbered 7, after V lost 0 bases and J lost 3 bases. The length of the CDR3 is 15 residues. Germline CDR1 reads GTSNPN; CDR2 reads SVGIG (reference sequence). CDR3 DNA sequence: TGTGCCTGGAGTGTAAGGGGGCCCCTCTACACTGAAGCTTTCTTT. Amino acids: CAWSVRGPLYTEAFF.

The gene calls are TRBV11-1 and TRBJ2-6; 9 bases match TRBD1. The J segment lost 1 base and the V segment lost 4 bases, leaving 8 bases of the junction unmatched. CDR1 is SGHAT and CDR2 is FQDESV in the germline V gene (reference sequence). This CDR3 spans 18 amino acids. CDR3 sequence reads: CASSWDRVGSSGANVLTF. In DNA, the CDR3 is TGTGCCAGCAGCTGGGACAGGGTCGGTTCGTCTGGGGCCAACGTCCTGACTTTC.

The rearrangement links TRBV14 to TRBJ2-3; 7 positions match TRBD1. The length of the CDR3 is 14 residues. Unmatched junction bases numbered 4, after V lost 3 bases and J lost 4 bases. Germline V CDR1 and CDR2: SGHDN, FVKESK. The CDR3 DNA is TGTGCCAGCAGCCAGGCGACAGGGTCAGATACGCAGTATTTT. Protein sequence: CASSQATGSDTQYF.

DNA of the CDR3: TGCAGTGCTAGACAGGGCTGGGACGAGCAGTACTTC. It translates to CSARQGWDEQYF. The chain has TRBV20-1 and TRBJ2-7, with a weak D call TRBD1 (5 bases). Trimming took off 2 bases at V and 5 bases at J, with 10 bases between the two ends. The CDR3 is 12 residues long. CDR1 and CDR2 from the germline V gene are DFQATT and SNEGSKA (reference sequence).

This rearrangement joins TRBV30 to TRBJ1-3, with D possibly TRBD1 on 5 matching bases. With 6 bases removed from V and 1 base from J, the gap between germline ends came to 7 bases. Germline values: CDR1 GTSNPN, CDR2 SVGIG (reference sequence). The CDR3 length is 12 residues. CDR3 DNA sequence: TGTGCCTGCGGGGCTTCTGGAAACACCATATATTTT. Its protein is CACGASGNTIYF.

The genes are TRBV4-1 and TRBJ2-4, with 9 bases matching TRBD1. The V and J ends lost 0 bases and 0 bases, in that order; junction bases with no gene match: 12. The length of the CDR3 is 20 residues. CDR1 MGHRA and CDR2 YSYEKL come from the germline V gene. The CDR3 here is CASSQEERDRANVAKNIQYF. The CDR3 DNA reads TGCGCCAGCAGCCAAGAGGAGCGGGACAGGGCCAATGTAGCCAAAAACATTCAGTACTTC.

The chain links TRBV4-2 to TRBJ1-5, with unresolved D. CDR1 LGHNA and CDR2 YNFKEQ come from the germline V gene. V lost 0 bases and J lost 7, with 10 bases in between. The CDR3 runs 14 residues. CDR3 nucleotides: TGTGCCAGCAGCCAAGATGAGGGAGGGCAGCCCCAGCATTTT. This encodes CASSQDEGGQPQHF.

In this sample, this clonotype turned up once. The chain employs TRBV9 and TRBJ2-6; 8 bases match TRBD1. Germline values: CDR1 SGDLS, CDR2 YYNGEE. V gave up 3 bases and J gave up 0 bases; unmatched junction bases: 8. CDR3 size: 18 residues. Written as DNA, the CDR3 is TGTGCCAGCAGCGAACGACAGGGGAGGAGCTCTGGGGCCAACGTCCTGACTTTC. Translating it yields CASSERQGRSSGANVLTF.

The chain carries TRBV18 and TRBJ2-7; D is ambiguous. This CDR3 comprises 14 residues. In germline, CDR1 is KGHSH, CDR2 LQKENI. V lost 5 bases and J 1 base, leaving 12 bases between the germline ends. CDR3 bases: TGTGCCAGCTCAGTTAAGACGAGGTCCTACGAGCAGTACTTC. Residues: CASSVKTRSYEQYF.